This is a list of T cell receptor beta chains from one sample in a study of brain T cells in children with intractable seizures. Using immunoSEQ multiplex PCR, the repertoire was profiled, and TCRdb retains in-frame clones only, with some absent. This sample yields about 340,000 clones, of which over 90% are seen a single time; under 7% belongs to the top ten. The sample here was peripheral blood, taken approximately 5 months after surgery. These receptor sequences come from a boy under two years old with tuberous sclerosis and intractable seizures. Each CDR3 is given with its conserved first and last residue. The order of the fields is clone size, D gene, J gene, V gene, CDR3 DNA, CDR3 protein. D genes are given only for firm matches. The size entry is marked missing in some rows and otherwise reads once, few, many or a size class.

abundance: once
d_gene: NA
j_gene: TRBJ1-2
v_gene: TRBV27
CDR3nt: TGTGCCAGCAGCCCCGCGGGGGGCGACTATGGCTACACCTTC
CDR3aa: CASSPAGGDYGYTF

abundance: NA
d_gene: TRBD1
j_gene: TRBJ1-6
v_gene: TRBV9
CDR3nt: TGTGCCAGCAGCGTAGGAGACAGGGCCGATTCACCCCTCCACTTT
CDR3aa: CASSVGDRADSPLHF

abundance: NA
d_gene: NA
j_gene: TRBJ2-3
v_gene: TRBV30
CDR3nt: TGTGCCTGGACAGAGCGGAATACGCAGTATTTT
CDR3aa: CAWTERNTQYF

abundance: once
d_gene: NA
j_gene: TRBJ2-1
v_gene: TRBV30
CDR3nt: TGTGCCTGGAATGCTCTCTCCTACAATGAGCAGTTCTTC
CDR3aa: CAWNALSYNEQFF

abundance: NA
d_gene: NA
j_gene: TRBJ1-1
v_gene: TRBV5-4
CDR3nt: TGTGCCAGCAGCTTGGATCGGGAGAGGACTGAAGCTTTCTTT
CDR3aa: CASSLDRERTEAFF

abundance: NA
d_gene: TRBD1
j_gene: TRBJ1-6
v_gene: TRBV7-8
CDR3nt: TGTGCCAGCAGCCCACAGGCCAGGGGACGGACAGGGGATTCACCCCTCCACTTT
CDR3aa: CASSPQARGRTGDSPLHF

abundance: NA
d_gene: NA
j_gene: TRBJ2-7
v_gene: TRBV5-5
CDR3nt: TGTGCCAGCAGCTTGTCAGCTGGGGAGCAGTACTTC
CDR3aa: CASSLSAGEQYF

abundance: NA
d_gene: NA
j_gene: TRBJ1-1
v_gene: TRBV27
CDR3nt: TGTGCCAGCAGTTTAGGTGGGTTGAACACTGAAGCTTTCTTT
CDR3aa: CASSLGGLNTEAFF

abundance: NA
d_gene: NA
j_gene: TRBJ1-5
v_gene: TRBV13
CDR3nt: TGTGCCAGCAGCTTAGGGCAGGGAAGCAATCAGCCCCAGCATTTT
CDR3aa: CASSLGQGSNQPQHF

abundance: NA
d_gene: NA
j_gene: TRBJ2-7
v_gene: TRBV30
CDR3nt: TGTGCCTGGAGACGACCCCCTGGGCCCGAGCAGTACTTC
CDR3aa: CAWRRPPGPEQYF

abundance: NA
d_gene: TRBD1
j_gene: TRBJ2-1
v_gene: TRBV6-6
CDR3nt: TGTGCCAGCAGTCCTAAAACCGGGACAGGGGAAGGCAATGAGCAGTTCTTC
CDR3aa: CASSPKTGTGEGNEQFF

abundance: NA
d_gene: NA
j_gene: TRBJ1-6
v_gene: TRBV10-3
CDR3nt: TGTGCCATCAGTGGTCCGGGAAACTCCTATAATTCACCCCTCCACTTT
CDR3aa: CAISGPGNSYNSPLHF

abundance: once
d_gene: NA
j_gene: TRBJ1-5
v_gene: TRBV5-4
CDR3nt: TGTGCCAGCAGCTTGGGCACGGAAACCAATCAGCCCCAGCATTTT
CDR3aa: CASSLGTETNQPQHF

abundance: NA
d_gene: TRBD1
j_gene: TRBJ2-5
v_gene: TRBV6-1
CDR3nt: TGTGCCAGCAGTGACCGGGACAGGGCTCAAGAGACCCAGTACTTC
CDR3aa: CASSDRDRAQETQYF

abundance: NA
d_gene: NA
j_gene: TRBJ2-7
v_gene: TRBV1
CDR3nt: TGCACCAGCAGCCAAGAGTCGCACTTCTTGGACGAGCAGTACTTC
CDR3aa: CTSSQESHFLDEQYF

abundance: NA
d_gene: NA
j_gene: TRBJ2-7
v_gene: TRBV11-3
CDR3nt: TGTGCCAGCAGCTTAGGGCCCCTCAGGGGTTGTCGTAGCTACGAGCAGTACTTC
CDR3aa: CASSLGPLRGCRSYEQYF

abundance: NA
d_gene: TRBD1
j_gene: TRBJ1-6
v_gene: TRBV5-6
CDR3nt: TGTGCCAGCAGCCCCCTAGGGACAGTGGGTAATTCACCCCTCCACTTT
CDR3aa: CASSPLGTVGNSPLHF

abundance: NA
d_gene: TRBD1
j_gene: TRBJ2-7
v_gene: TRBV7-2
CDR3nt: TGTGCCAGCAGCCGTAATACAGGGGGGAGCTCCTACGAGCAGTACTTC
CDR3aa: CASSRNTGGSSYEQYF

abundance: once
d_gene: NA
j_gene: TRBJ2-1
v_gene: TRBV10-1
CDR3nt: TGCGCCAGCAGTGATCGGGGACGACCCTACAATGAGCAGTTCTTC
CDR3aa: CASSDRGRPYNEQFF

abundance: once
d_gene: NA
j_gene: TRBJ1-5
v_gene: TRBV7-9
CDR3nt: TGTGCCAGCAGCTTTGGAGTAGGGCAGCCCCAGCATTTT
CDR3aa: CASSFGVGQPQHF

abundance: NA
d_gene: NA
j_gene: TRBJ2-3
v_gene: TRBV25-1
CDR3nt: TGTGCCAGCACCCGAGGGGAGGATACGCAGTATTTT
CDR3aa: CASTRGEDTQYF

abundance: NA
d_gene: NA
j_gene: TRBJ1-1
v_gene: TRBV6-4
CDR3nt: TGTGCCAGCAGTGACTCGGAGATCCCTGAAGCTTTCTTT
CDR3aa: CASSDSEIPEAFF

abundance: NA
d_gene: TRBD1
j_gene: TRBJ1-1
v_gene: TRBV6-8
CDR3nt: TGTGCCAGCAGTCGCCCGGGACAGGGGGCGAAAGCTTTCTTT
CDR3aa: CASSRPGQGAKAFF

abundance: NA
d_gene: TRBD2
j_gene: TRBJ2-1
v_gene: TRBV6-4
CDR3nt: TGTGCCAGCAGTCGGACTAGCGGGAGTCCCTACAATGAGCAGTTCTTC
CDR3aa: CASSRTSGSPYNEQFF

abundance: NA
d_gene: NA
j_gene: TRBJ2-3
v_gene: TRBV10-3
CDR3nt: TGTGCCATCAGGAGCGAGGGGGACACAGATACGCAGTATTTT
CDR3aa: CAIRSEGDTDTQYF

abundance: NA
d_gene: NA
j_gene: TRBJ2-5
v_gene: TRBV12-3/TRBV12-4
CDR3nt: TGTGCCAGCAGTACATGGGAGACCCAGTACTTC
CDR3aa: CASSTWETQYF

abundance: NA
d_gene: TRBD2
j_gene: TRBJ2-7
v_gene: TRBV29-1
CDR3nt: TGCAGCGTCTCTGGACTAGCGGGTGGAGCCTACGAGCAGTACTTC
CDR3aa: CSVSGLAGGAYEQYF

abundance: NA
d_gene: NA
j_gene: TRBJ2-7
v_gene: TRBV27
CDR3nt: TGTGCCAGCAGCTTAGGCGTCCCCTACGAGCAGTACTTC
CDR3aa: CASSLGVPYEQYF

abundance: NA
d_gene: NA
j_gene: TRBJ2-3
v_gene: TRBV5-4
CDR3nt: TGTGCCAGCAGCTCACTAGGGGGGGCGGAAGATACGCAGTATTTT
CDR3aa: CASSSLGGAEDTQYF

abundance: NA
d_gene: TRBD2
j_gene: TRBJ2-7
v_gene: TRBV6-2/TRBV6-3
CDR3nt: TGTGCCAGCAGTCCAAGCGGGAGGCCGTTAACCTACGAGCAGTACTTC
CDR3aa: CASSPSGRPLTYEQYF

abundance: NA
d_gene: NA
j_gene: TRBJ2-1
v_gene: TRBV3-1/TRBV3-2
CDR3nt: TGTGCCAGCAGCCAAACTAGCCTCTCCTACAATGAGCAGTTCTTC
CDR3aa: CASSQTSLSYNEQFF

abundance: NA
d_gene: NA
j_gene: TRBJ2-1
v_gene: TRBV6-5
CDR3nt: TGTGCCAGCAGTTTTCCAGGGGGGAGAGAGCAGTTCTTC
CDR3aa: CASSFPGGREQFF

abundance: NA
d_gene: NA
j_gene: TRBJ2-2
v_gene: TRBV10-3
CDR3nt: TGTGCCATCAGTGAAGAGGGGCCGGACACCGGGGAGCTGTTTTTT
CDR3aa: CAISEEGPDTGELFF

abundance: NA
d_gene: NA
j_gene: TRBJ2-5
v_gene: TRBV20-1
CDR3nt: TGCAGTGCTAGTCTCCGCTACCAAGAGACCCAGTACTTC
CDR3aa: CSASLRYQETQYF

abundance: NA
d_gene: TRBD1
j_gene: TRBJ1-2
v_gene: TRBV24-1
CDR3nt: TGTGCCACCAGTGCTAGGACAGGGACTGCCGGCTACACCTTC
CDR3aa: CATSARTGTAGYTF

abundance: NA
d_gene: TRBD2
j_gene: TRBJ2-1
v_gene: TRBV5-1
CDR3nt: TGCGCCAGCAGCCTAGCGGGGGCCCTATTCAATGAGCAGTTCTTC
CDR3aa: CASSLAGALFNEQFF

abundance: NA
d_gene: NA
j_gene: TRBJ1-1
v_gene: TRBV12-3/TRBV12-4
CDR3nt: TGTGCCAGCAGTTTAAAGGGGACTGAAGCTTTCTTT
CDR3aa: CASSLKGTEAFF

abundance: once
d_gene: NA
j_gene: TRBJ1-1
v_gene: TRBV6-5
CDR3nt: TGTGCCAGCAGGAATACAGAGAACGCTGAAGCTTTCTTT
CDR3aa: CASRNTENAEAFF

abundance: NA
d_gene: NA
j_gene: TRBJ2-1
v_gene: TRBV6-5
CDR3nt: TGTGCCACCCGAACCGGGACAACCTACAATGAGCAGTTCTTC
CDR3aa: CATRTGTTYNEQFF

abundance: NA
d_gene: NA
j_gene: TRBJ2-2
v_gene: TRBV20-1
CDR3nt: TGCAGTGCTAGTGACCTAGCCAACACCGGGGAGCTGTTTTTT
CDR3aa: CSASDLANTGELFF